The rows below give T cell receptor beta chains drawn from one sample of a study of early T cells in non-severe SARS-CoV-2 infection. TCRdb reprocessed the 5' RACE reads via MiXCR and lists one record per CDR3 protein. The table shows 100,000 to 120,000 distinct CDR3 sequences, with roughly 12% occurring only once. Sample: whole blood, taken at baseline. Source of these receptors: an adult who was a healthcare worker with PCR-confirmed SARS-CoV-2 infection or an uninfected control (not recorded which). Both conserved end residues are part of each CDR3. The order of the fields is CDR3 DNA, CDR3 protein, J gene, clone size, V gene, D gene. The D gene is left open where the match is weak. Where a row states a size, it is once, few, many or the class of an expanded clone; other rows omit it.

TGCGCCAGCCAGCAAGGGACAGCGAACACTGAAGCTTTCTTT,CASQQGTANTEAFF,TRBJ1-1,few,TRBV5-1,TRBD1
TGTGCCAGCAGCGTAGGAGATCGAACAGCTAATGAAAAACTGTTTTTT,CASSVGDRTANEKLFF,TRBJ1-4,few,TRBV9,NA
TGTGCCACCAGCAGAGATCTGGGGGGAGGGAGGCAGAACACTGAAGCTTTCTTT,CATSRDLGGGRQNTEAFF,TRBJ1-1,NA,TRBV15,NA
TGTGCCAGCAGCCCAGGGGGCAAGGGAAACACCATATATTTT,CASSPGGKGNTIYF,TRBJ1-3,NA,TRBV7-9,TRBD1
TGTGCCAGCGGTTTCCGTAGGGATGAGCAGTTCTTC,CASGFRRDEQFF,TRBJ2-1,many,TRBV6-1,NA
TGTGCCAGTAGTACCCAGCGGGGGGCAGATACGCAGTATTTT,CASSTQRGADTQYF,TRBJ2-3,NA,TRBV19,TRBD2
TGTGCCAGCAGCATTAACAGGGGCACTGAAGCTTTCTTT,CASSINRGTEAFF,TRBJ1-1,many,TRBV2,TRBD1
TGTGCCTGGAGTGTAGGCAGCGGGGTTTACGAGCAGTACTTC,CAWSVGSGVYEQYF,TRBJ2-7,few,TRBV30,TRBD2
TGTGCCAGCAGTCCAGGGACTGAGCAAGAGACCCAGTACTTC,CASSPGTEQETQYF,TRBJ2-5,many,TRBV6-5,NA
TGCAGTGCCACCAGGACTAGCGGGGAAGAGACCCAGTACTTC,CSATRTSGEETQYF,TRBJ2-5,NA,TRBV20-1,TRBD2
TGCGCCAGCAGCTGGGGCTCGGGAGGGAACACTGAAGCTTTCTTT,CASSWGSGGNTEAFF,TRBJ1-1,once,TRBV5-1,NA
TGTGCCAGCAGTGAATTTGGGAACTATGGCTACACCTTC,CASSEFGNYGYTF,TRBJ1-2,few,TRBV6-1,NA
TGTGCCAGTAGTATAGTATTGGACCTCGAGGGGCCCTACAATGAGCAGTTCTTC,CASSIVLDLEGPYNEQFF,TRBJ2-1,few,TRBV19,NA
TGTGCCAGCAGCCAGGGGAATCAGCCCCAGCATTTT,CASSQGNQPQHF,TRBJ1-5,many,TRBV7-9,NA
TGTGTCAGCTCACCACCTGGCAATCAGCCCCAGCATTTT,CVSSPPGNQPQHF,TRBJ1-5,NA,TRBV18,NA
TGCGCCAGCAGTGATGGCGTACTCGGCACCGGGGAGCTGTTTTTT,CASSDGVLGTGELFF,TRBJ2-2,few,TRBV10-2,NA
TGCAGTGCTAGAGGTGAGGGTAGCGGACATTACAATGAGCAGTTCTTC,CSARGEGSGHYNEQFF,TRBJ2-1,NA,TRBV20-1,NA
TGTGCCAGCAGCTTCGCAGGACAGGGCCAGCCCCAGCATTTT,CASSFAGQGQPQHF,TRBJ1-5,NA,TRBV7-6,TRBD1
TGCAGTGCTAGAGTTAGGGCAGTGGGTAACTATGGCTACACCTTC,CSARVRAVGNYGYTF,TRBJ1-2,NA,TRBV20-1,NA
TGTGCCAGCACCGACGCCGGGCCCCTCCAAGAGACCCAGTACTTC,CASTDAGPLQETQYF,TRBJ2-5,few,TRBV2,NA
TGTGCCAGCAGCCCCCCACAGGGTTGGACCGGGGAGCTGTTTTTT,CASSPPQGWTGELFF,TRBJ2-2,few,TRBV7-9,NA
TGCGCCAGCAGCCAGTCTCCGGCCGGACAGGGTGGGGCTGAAGCTTTCTTT,CASSQSPAGQGGAEAFF,TRBJ1-1,few,TRBV4-1,TRBD1
TGTGCCAGCAGCCAAGCCCAGGGCCAAGAGACCCAGTACTTC,CASSQAQGQETQYF,TRBJ2-5,NA,TRBV4-2,NA
TGTGCCAGCTCACCCGTATACAGGGAGAACACTGAAGCTTTCTTT,CASSPVYRENTEAFF,TRBJ1-1,many,TRBV18,NA
TGTGTCAGCAGCTGGCCGGGGGGCCACGAGCAGTACTTC,CVSSWPGGHEQYF,TRBJ2-7,NA,TRBV5-4,NA
TGCAGTGCTAGGGATAGCGGGAGCGTCGGGGAGCTGTTTTTT,CSARDSGSVGELFF,TRBJ2-2,many,TRBV20-1,TRBD2
TGTGCCAGCAGCCAAGACCCCCTAGCGGGCAGGGCCACAGATACGCAGTATTTT,CASSQDPLAGRATDTQYF,TRBJ2-3,NA,TRBV3-1,TRBD2
TGTGCCAGCAGCCAGACTAACCAGGCCCAGTACTTC,CASSQTNQAQYF,TRBJ2-5,many,TRBV7-6,NA
TGTGCCAGCAGTCTCTGGACAGGGTCGAAGACAGATACGCAGTATTTT,CASSLWTGSKTDTQYF,TRBJ2-3,many,TRBV7-8,TRBD1
TGCGCCAGCAGCCAGCCAGGGACAGGACGAACCACCTACGAGCAGTACTTC,CASSQPGTGRTTYEQYF,TRBJ2-7,NA,TRBV4-1,TRBD1
TGCGCCAGCAGCCAGAGGACAGTCAGCGCCTACGAACAGTACTTC,CASSQRTVSAYEQYF,TRBJ2-7,NA,TRBV4-1,NA
TGTGCCAGCATTTCATCCCGGGCTTGGAATAGCAATCAGCCCCAGCATTTT,CASISSRAWNSNQPQHF,TRBJ1-5,few,TRBV6-1,NA
TGTGCCAGCAGCCACCGGGACAGGGGCGATAATTCACCCCTCCACTTT,CASSHRDRGDNSPLHF,TRBJ1-6,few,TRBV3-1,TRBD1
TGCGCCAGCAGCCAAGATCGATGGAGCAATCAGCCCCAGCATTTT,CASSQDRWSNQPQHF,TRBJ1-5,few,TRBV4-1,NA
TGTGCCAGCAGTGCTAACGGCGGTTCACCCCTCCACTTT,CASSANGGSPLHF,TRBJ1-6,few,TRBV25-1,NA
TGCGCCAGCAGCTTTGAAGGCGACTTCAACACTGAAGCTTTCTTT,CASSFEGDFNTEAFF,TRBJ1-1,NA,TRBV5-1,NA
TGCAGTGCTAGACGGGCAGGCAGAACTGAAGCTTTCTTT,CSARRAGRTEAFF,TRBJ1-1,NA,TRBV20-1,NA
TGTGCCAGCAGTGAAACAGCGAATCAGCCCCAGCATTTT,CASSETANQPQHF,TRBJ1-5,many,TRBV6-1,NA
TGTGCCAGCTTATCCGGCCGAGGACAGGGAAACACTGAAGCTTTCTTT,CASLSGRGQGNTEAFF,TRBJ1-1,many,TRBV6-5,TRBD1
TGTGCCATCAGTGAGACAGGGCGAGAGGCCAAAAACATTCAGTACTTC,CAISETGREAKNIQYF,TRBJ2-4,NA,TRBV10-3,NA
TGCGCCAGCAGCTGGAGTACAGGGAGGAGGGACACTGAAGCTTTCTTT,CASSWSTGRRDTEAFF,TRBJ1-1,few,TRBV5-1,NA
TGCGCCAGCAGCCATCGACAGGAGCCTAACTATGGCTACACCTTC,CASSHRQEPNYGYTF,TRBJ1-2,few,TRBV4-1,NA
TGCAGCGTTGTGGCTAGCGGGAATTCAGATACGCAGTATTTT,CSVVASGNSDTQYF,TRBJ2-3,NA,TRBV29-1,TRBD2